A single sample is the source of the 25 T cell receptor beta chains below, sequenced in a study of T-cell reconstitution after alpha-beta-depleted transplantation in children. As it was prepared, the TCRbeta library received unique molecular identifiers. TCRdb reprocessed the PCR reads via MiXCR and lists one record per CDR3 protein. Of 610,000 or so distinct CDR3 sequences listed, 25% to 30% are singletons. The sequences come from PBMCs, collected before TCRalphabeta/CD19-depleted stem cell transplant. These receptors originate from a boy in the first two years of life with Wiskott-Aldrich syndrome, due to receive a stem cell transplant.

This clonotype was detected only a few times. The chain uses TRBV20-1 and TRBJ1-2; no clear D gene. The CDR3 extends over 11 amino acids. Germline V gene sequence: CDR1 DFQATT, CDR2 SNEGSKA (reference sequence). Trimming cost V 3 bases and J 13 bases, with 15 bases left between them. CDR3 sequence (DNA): TGCAGTGCTAGGAAGGCTTTACCGTCCACCTTC. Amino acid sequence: CSARKALPSTF.

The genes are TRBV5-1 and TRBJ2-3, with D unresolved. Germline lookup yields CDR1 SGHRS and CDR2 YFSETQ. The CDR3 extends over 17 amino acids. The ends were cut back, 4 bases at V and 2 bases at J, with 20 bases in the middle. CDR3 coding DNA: TGCGCCAGCAGCGCCTCTTCGCTAGTCGGGTCCACAGATACGCAGTATTTT. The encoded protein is CASSASSLVGSTDTQYF.

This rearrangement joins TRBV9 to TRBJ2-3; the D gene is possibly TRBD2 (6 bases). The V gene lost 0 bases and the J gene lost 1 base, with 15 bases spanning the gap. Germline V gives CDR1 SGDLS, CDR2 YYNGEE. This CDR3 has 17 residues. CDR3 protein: CASSVVGGPLGTDTQYF. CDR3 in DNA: TGTGCCAGCAGCGTAGTGGGAGGCCCCTTGGGCACAGATACGCAGTATTTT.

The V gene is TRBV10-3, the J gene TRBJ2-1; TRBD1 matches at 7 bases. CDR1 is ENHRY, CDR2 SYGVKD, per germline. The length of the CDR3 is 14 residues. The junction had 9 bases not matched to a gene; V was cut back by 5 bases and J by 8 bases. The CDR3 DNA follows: TGTGCCATCAGTAGACAGGGATCCCGCGATGAGCAGTTCTTC. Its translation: CAISRQGSRDEQFF.

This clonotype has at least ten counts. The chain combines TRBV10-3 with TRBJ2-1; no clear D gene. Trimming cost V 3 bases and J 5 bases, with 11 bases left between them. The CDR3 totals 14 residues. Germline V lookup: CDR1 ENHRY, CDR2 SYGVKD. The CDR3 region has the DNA TGTGCCATCAGTGAATTGGGCGAGAACAATGAGCAGTTCTTC. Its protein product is CAISELGENNEQFF.

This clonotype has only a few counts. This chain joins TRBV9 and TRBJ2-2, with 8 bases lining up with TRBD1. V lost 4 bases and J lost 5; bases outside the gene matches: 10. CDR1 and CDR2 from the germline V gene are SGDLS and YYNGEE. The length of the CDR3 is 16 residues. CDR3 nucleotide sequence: TGTGCCAGCAGCCCCCTTTGGCAGGGGGCAACCGGGGAGCTGTTTTTT. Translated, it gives CASSPLWQGATGELFF.

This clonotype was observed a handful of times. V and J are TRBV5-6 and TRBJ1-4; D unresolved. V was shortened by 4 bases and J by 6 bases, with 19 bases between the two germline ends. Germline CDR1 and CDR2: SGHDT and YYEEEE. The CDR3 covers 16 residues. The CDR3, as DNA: TGTGCCAGCAGCCTCGGACCCAATCTCTCGGATGAAAAACTGTTTTTT. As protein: CASSLGPNLSDEKLFF. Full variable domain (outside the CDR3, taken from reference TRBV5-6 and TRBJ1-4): DAGVTQSPTHLIKTRGQQVTLRCSPKSGHDTVSWYQQALGQGPQFIFQYYEEEERQRGNFPDRFSGHQFPNYSSELNVNALLLGDSALYLCASSLGPNLSDEKLFFGSGTQLSVL.

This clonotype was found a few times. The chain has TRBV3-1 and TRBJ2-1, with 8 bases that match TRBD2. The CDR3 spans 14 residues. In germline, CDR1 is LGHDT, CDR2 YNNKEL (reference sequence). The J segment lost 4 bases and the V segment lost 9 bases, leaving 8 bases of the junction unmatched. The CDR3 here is CASAYQREYNEQFF. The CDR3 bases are TGTGCCAGTGCATATCAGCGGGAGTACAATGAGCAGTTCTTC.

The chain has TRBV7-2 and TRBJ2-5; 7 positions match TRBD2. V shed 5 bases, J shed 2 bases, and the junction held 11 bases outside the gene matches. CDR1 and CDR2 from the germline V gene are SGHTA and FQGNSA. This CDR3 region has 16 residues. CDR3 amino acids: CASSVSLAAVQETQYF. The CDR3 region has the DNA TGTGCCAGCAGCGTCTCTCTAGCGGCCGTTCAAGAGACCCAGTACTTC.

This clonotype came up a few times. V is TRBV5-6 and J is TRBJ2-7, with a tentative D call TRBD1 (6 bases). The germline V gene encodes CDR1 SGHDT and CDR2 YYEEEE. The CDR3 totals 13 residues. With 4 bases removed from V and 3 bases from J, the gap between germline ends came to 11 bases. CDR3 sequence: CASSIGQIYEQYF. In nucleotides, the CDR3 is TGTGCCAGCAGCATAGGACAGATCTACGAGCAGTACTTC.

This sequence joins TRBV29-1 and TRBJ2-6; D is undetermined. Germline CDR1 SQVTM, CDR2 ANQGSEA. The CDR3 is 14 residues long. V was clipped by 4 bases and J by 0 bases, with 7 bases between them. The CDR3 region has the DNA TGCAGCGTTGTTGCGGCCTCTGGGGCCAACGTCCTGACTTTC. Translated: CSVVAASGANVLTF.

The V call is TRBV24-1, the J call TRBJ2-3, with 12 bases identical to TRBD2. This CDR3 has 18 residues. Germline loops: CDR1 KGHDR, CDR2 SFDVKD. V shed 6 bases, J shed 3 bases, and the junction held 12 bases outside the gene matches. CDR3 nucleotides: TGTGCCACCAGTAAAAGCGCTAGCGGGAGGGCCGGAACAGATACGCAGTATTTT. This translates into CATSKSASGRAGTDTQYF.

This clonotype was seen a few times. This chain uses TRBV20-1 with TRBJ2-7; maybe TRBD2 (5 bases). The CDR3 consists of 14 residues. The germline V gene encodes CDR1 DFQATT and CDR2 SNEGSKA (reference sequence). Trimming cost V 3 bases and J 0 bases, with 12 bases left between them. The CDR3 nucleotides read TGCAGTGCTAGTAAGACTACTCGCTCCTACGAGCAGTACTTC. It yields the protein CSASKTTRSYEQYF.

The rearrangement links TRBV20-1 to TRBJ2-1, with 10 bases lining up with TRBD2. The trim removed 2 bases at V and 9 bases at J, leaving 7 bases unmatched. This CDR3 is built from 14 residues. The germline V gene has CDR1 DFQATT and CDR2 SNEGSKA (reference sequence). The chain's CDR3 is CSARTLAGVGEQFF. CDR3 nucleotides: TGCAGTGCTAGAACGCTAGCGGGAGTGGGTGAGCAGTTCTTC.

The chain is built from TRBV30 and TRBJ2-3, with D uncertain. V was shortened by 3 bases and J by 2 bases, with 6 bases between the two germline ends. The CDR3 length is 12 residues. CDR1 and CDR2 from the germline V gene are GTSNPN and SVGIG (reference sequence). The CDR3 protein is CAWSETTDTQYF. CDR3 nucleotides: TGTGCCTGGAGCGAAACCACAGATACGCAGTATTTT. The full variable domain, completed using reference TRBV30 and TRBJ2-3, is SQTIHQWPATLVQPVGSPLSLECTVEGTSNPNLYWYRQAAGRGLQLLFYSVGIGQISSEVPQNLSASRPQDRQFILSSKKLLLSDSGFYLCAWSETTDTQYFGPGTRLTVL.

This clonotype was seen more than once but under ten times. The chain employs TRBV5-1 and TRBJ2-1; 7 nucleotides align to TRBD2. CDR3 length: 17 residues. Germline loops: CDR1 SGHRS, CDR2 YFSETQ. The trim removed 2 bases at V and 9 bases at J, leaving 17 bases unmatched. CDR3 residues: CASSFSGTAGAWGEQFF. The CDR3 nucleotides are TGCGCCAGCAGCTTTAGTGGGACGGCGGGAGCCTGGGGTGAGCAGTTCTTC.

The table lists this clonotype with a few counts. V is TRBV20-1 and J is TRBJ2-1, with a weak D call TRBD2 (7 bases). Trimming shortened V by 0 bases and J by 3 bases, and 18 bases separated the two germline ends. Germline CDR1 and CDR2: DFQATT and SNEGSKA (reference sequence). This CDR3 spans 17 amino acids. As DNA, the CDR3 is TGCAGTGCTAGAGATGGAAGGCGGGGGCAAAGCTACAATGAGCAGTTCTTC. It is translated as CSARDGRRGQSYNEQFF.

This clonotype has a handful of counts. The CDR3, as DNA: TGTGCCAGCAGTTACGGCAGGGTGAAAGGCAATGAGCAGTTCTTC. It is translated as CASSYGRVKGNEQFF. V is TRBV6-5 and J is TRBJ2-1, with D possibly TRBD1 on 5 matching bases. Between the trimmed V and J ends, which lost 2 bases and 6 bases, there was a span of 14 bases. The CDR3 spans 15 residues. The V gene's germline CDR1 is MNHEY and CDR2 SVGAGI.

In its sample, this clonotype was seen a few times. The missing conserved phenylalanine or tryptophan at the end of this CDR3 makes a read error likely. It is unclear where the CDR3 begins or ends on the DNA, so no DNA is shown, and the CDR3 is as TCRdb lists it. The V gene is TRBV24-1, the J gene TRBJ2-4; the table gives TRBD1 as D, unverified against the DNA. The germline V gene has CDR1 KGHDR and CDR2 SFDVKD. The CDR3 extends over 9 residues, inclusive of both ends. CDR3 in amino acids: CATSDSTGR.

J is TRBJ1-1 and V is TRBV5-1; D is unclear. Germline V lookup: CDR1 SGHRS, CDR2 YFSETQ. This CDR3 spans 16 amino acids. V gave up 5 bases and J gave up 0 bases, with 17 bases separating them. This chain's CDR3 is CASRELRHTLNTEAFF. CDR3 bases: TGCGCCAGCAGGGAACTAAGGCACACCTTGAACACTGAAGCTTTCTTT.

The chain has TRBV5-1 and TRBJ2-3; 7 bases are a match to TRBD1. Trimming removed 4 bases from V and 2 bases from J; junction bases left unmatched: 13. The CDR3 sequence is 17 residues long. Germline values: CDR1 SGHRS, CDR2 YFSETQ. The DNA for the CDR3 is TGCGCCAGCAGCCTACGAAGGACAGGAGAAAACACAGATACGCAGTATTTT. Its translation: CASSLRRTGENTDTQYF.

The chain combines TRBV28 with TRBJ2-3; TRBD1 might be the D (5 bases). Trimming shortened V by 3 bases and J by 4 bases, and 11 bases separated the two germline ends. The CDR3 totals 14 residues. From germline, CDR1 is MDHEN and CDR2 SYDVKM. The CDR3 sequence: CASSFLQGADTQYF. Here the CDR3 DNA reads TGTGCCAGCAGTTTTCTCCAGGGCGCAGATACGCAGTATTTT.

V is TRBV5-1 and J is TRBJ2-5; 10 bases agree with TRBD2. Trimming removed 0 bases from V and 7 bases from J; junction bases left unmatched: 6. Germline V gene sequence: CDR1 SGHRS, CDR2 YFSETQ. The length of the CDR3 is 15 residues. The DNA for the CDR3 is TGCGCCAGCAGCTTGGCAGCGGGAGGGCCAGGGACCCAGTACTTC. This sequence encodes CASSLAAGGPGTQYF.

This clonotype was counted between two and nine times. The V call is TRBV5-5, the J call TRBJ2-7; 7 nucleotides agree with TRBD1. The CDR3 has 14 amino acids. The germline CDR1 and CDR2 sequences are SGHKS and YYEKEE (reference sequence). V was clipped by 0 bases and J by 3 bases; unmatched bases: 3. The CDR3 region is CASSLGDSDYEQYF. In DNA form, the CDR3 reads TGTGCCAGCAGCTTGGGGGACAGCGACTACGAGCAGTACTTC.

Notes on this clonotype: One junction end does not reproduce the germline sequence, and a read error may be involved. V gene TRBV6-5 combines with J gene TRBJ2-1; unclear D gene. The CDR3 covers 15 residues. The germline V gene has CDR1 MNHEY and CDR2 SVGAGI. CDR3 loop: CDSSYISTGYHEQFF. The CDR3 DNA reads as TGTGACAGCAGTTACATCTCGACTGGCTACCATGAGCAGTTCTTC.